Listed here are 28 T cell receptor beta chains from one sample, sequenced in a study of blood T cell repertoires in COVID-19. The table came from immunoSEQ multiplex PCR; TCRdb's copy has only in-frame clones and leaves some out. The sample has roughly 100,000 clones; about 90% are singletons. Sequences were obtained from peripheral blood. The source of these receptors is a human donor with active COVID-19. The donor label of this sample is uncertain.

The rearrangement uses TRBV10-2 and TRBJ2-1, with TRBD2 matching 13 bases. Germline assignment: CDR1 WSHSY and CDR2 SAAADI. J lost 7 bases, V lost 2 bases, and 2 bases had no gene match. The CDR3 loop spans 15 amino acids. The CDR3 DNA is TGCGCCAGCAGTGAGACTAGCGGGGGGGCTAATGAGCAGTTCTTC. Amino acid sequence: CASSETSGGANEQFF.

The J gene is TRBJ2-7, the V gene TRBV25-1, with 8 bases fitting TRBD1. The CDR3 consists of 13 residues. Germline assignment: CDR1 MGHDK and CDR2 SYGVNS. V shed 5 bases and J 6 bases; nucleotides not matched to a gene: 6. CDR3 loop: CASSPGTGPEQYF. The DNA for the CDR3 is TGTGCCAGCAGTCCCGGGACAGGACCCGAGCAGTACTTC.

The chain couples TRBV28 to TRBJ2-2, with D possibly being TRBD1 (5 bases). V was shortened by 8 bases and J by 3 bases, with 10 bases between the two germline ends. The CDR3 covers 13 residues. Germline-derived CDR1 and CDR2 are MDHEN and SYDVKM. CDR3 bases: TGTGCCAGCTATAGGGGCGACACCGGGGAGCTGTTTTTT. It encodes CASYRGDTGELFF. The full variable domain, rest sourced from reference TRBV28 and TRBJ2-2, is DVKVTQSSRYLVKRTGEKVFLECVQDMDHENMFWYRQDPGLGLRLIYFSYDVKMKEKGDIPEGYSVSREKKERFSLILESASTNQTSMYLCASYRGDTGELFFGEGSRLTVL.

This sequence joins TRBV27 and TRBJ1-6, with D unclear. Germline CDR1 is MNHEY and CDR2 is SMNVEV (reference sequence). The CDR3 is made up of 14 amino acids. V dropped 3 bases and J dropped 8 bases, with 11 bases sitting between them. The CDR3 DNA is TGTGCCAGCAGTTTTTTCGGGGAATATTCACCCCTCCACTTT. Amino acid sequence: CASSFFGEYSPLHF.

The chain uses TRBV5-1 and TRBJ2-3, with D perhaps matching TRBD1 (6 bases). The length of the CDR3 is 14 residues. Germline values: CDR1 SGHRS, CDR2 YFSETQ. V lost 5 bases and J 2 bases, leaving 12 bases between the germline ends. This CDR3 reads CASRSDRTTDTQYF. The CDR3 nucleotides are TGCGCCAGCAGATCCGACAGGACCACAGATACGCAGTATTTT.

This chain connects TRBV5-1 to TRBJ2-1; 7 nucleotides agree with TRBD2. Looked up from germline, CDR1 is SGHRS and CDR2 is YFSETQ. The CDR3 extends over 14 amino acids. The V and J ends lost 2 bases and 4 bases, in that order; junction bases with no gene match: 3. This CDR3 reads CASSLRGGYNEQFF. Written as DNA, the CDR3 is TGCGCCAGCAGCTTAAGGGGAGGGTACAATGAGCAGTTCTTC.

The rearrangement joins TRBV19 to TRBJ1-5; no clear D. The V end lost 5 bases, the J end lost 8 bases, and 13 bases lay between the germline ends. Germline V CDR1 and CDR2: LNHDA, SQIVND (reference sequence). The CDR3 spans 13 residues. The DNA for the CDR3 is TGTGCCAGTAGTCGGACGGGAAGGGAGCCCCAGCATTTT. It translates to CASSRTGREPQHF.

The chain combines TRBV6-5 with TRBJ2-3; tentative D call: TRBD2 (5 bases). CDR1 is MNHEY, CDR2 SVGAGI, per germline. This CDR3 region has 15 residues. V was shortened by 6 bases and J by 1 base, with 14 bases between the two germline ends. The CDR3 here is CASSPRAEGTDTQYF. CDR3 sequence (DNA): TGTGCCAGCAGCCCCCGGGCGGAGGGCACAGATACGCAGTATTTT.

The rearrangement uses TRBV5-1 and TRBJ2-3, with 8 positions matching TRBD2. The V gene's germline CDR1 is SGHRS and CDR2 YFSETQ. V trimming: 5 bases; J trimming: 5 bases; junction bases outside the gene matches: 7. This CDR3 contains 14 residues. CDR3 sequence reads: CASSVRGAGDTQYF. Here the CDR3 DNA reads TGCGCCAGCAGTGTGCGGGGGGCGGGAGATACGCAGTATTTT.

V gene TRBV2 combines with J gene TRBJ1-4; no definite D call. The germline V and J ends were trimmed by 2 bases and 0 bases, with 7 bases remaining between them. The V gene's germline CDR1 is SNHLY and CDR2 FYNNEI. This CDR3 is built from 15 residues. CDR3 region: CASSEQSATNEKLFF. In DNA, the CDR3 is TGTGCCAGCAGTGAACAGTCTGCAACTAATGAAAAACTGTTTTTT. Using reference TRBV2 and TRBJ1-4 for the parts outside the CDR3, the full variable domain is EPEVTQTPSHQVTQMGQEVILRCVPISNHLYFYWYRQILGQKVEFLVSFYNNEISEKSEIFDDQFSVERPDGSNFTLKIRSTKLEDSAMYFCASSEQSATNEKLFFGSGTQLSVL.

The table lists this clone with a count of one. This chain uses TRBV5-4 with TRBJ2-3, with TRBD2 matching 11 bases. Germline loops: CDR1 SGHNT, CDR2 YYREEE (reference sequence). Trimming cost V 5 bases and J 4 bases; bases outside gene matches: 6. This CDR3 has 15 residues. The CDR3 sequence: CASRVAGGPPDTQYF. Here the CDR3 DNA reads TGTGCCAGCAGGGTAGCGGGGGGGCCCCCAGATACGCAGTATTTT.

The V gene is TRBV10-1, the J gene TRBJ2-5; D ambiguous. Germline V gene sequence: CDR1 WNHNN, CDR2 SYGVQD (reference sequence). The V end lost 3 bases, the J end lost 4 bases, and 9 bases lay between the germline ends. The CDR3 has 13 residues. DNA of the CDR3: TGCGCCAGCAGTGATAACCCGGGAGAGACCCAGTACTTC. It translates to CASSDNPGETQYF.

The chain links TRBV3-1 (or the pseudogene TRBV3-2) to TRBJ2-7, with unresolved D. Germline CDR1 is LGHDT and CDR2 is YNNKEL (reference sequence). Deletions cut 0 bases from V and 5 bases from J, with 11 bases between. CDR3 length: 14 amino acids. CDR3 DNA sequence: TGTGCCAGCAGCCAAGATCCCGTATCCCACGAGCAGTACTTC. Translated: CASSQDPVSHEQYF.

The chain uses TRBV6-5 and TRBJ2-4; 7 bases map to TRBD2. J gave up 4 bases and V 5 bases, and 2 bases lay outside the gene matches. The CDR3 is 13 amino acids. CDR1 and CDR2 from the germline V gene are MNHEY and SVGAGI. The CDR3 here is CASSTGGKNIQYF. CDR3 nucleotides: TGTGCCAGCAGTACGGGGGGAAAAAACATTCAGTACTTC.

The rearrangement uses TRBV28 and TRBJ1-5; D gene unclear. The V end was cut by 8 bases, the J end by 7 bases, with 12 bases between. The CDR3 consists of 12 residues. Germline V lookup: CDR1 MDHEN, CDR2 SYDVKM. The CDR3 loop is CASGGVGQPQHF. The CDR3 DNA reads TGTGCCAGCGGCGGGGTGGGACAGCCCCAGCATTTT.

V gene TRBV9 combines with J gene TRBJ2-5; 8 nucleotides agree with TRBD2. This CDR3 is 15 amino acids long. The V segment lost 1 base and the J segment 5 bases; nucleotides outside the gene matches: 7. The germline V gene encodes CDR1 SGDLS and CDR2 YYNGEE. The CDR3: CASSVLAGRGETQYF. The CDR3 region has the DNA TGTGCCAGCAGCGTATTAGCGGGGAGAGGGGAGACCCAGTACTTC.

This chain links TRBV18 with TRBJ1-5, with D possibly being TRBD1 (5 bases). CDR1 is KGHSH and CDR2 is LQKENI in the germline V gene. V gave up 4 bases and J gave up 9 bases, with 16 bases separating them. This CDR3 is 14 amino acids long. This CDR3 is CASSLGQSGLPQHF. The CDR3 DNA reads as TGTGCCAGCTCACTTGGGCAGTCAGGGTTGCCCCAGCATTTT.

The chain couples TRBV29-1 to TRBJ2-5; a possible D gene is TRBD1 (7 bases). CDR3 length equals 13 residues. V gave up 3 bases and J gave up 5 bases, with 13 bases separating them. Per the germline V gene, CDR1 is SQVTM and CDR2 is ANQGSEA. In nucleotides, the CDR3 is TGCAGCGTTGACGGAGGGGGCGGCGAGACCCAGTACTTC. This codes for CSVDGGGGETQYF.

The chain has TRBV6-2 or TRBV6-3 and TRBJ2-1, with D tentatively TRBD2 (7 bases). The V gene lost 2 bases and the J gene lost 8 bases, with 16 bases spanning the gap. Germline loops: CDR1 MNHEY, CDR2 SVGEGT. The CDR3 has 15 amino acids. As DNA, the CDR3 is TGTGCCAGCAGTTACGAGGGCGGGGGCGCGGATGAGCAGTTCTTC. This translates into CASSYEGGGADEQFF.

The V call is TRBV20-1, the J call TRBJ1-2; no clear D gene. The CDR3 contains 11 residues. Trimming took 4 bases from V and 8 from J, leaving 11 bases between them. Germline V gene sequence: CDR1 DFQATT, CDR2 SNEGSKA (reference sequence). The CDR3 DNA reads as TGCAGTGCTAAACGCGGGTCAGGCTACACCTTC. Encoded protein: CSAKRGSGYTF.

The chain is built from TRBV15 and TRBJ1-5, with 12 bases identical to TRBD1. The CDR3 has 15 residues. The V and J ends lost 5 bases and 7 bases, in that order; junction bases with no gene match: 6. Germline CDR1 reads LNHNV; CDR2 reads YYDKDF (reference sequence). The CDR3 reads CATSGGTGGSQPQHF. The CDR3 DNA sequence: TGTGCCACCAGCGGCGGGACAGGGGGCTCGCAGCCCCAGCATTTT. The whole variable domain, remainder taken from reference TRBV15 and TRBJ1-5, is DAMVIQNPRYQVTQFGKPVTLSCSQTLNHNVMYWYQQKSSQAPKLLFHYYDKDFNNEADTPDNFQSRRPNTSFCFLDIRSPGLGDTAMYLCATSGGTGGSQPQHFGDGTRLSIL.

The sample holds one count of this clone. The chain recombines TRBV21-1 with TRBJ2-7; the table gives TRBD2 as D, unverified against the DNA. TRBV21-1 is a documented pseudogene. CDR3 length: 18 amino acids. The DNA of the CDR3 is TGTGCCAGCAGCACCCCCCGTGAGCGGGGGCCCTCCTACTACGAGCAGTACTTC. Encoded protein: CASSTPRERGPSYYEQYF.

This rearrangement joins TRBV6-5 to TRBJ1-2, with 7 bases lining up with TRBD1. Trimming at V came to 2 bases and at J to 3 bases, leaving 3 bases not matched to a gene. The CDR3 is 14 amino acids. Germline CDR1 and CDR2: MNHEY and SVGAGI. CDR3: CASSYGQDHYGYTF. The DNA for the CDR3 is TGTGCCAGCAGTTACGGACAGGACCACTATGGCTACACCTTC.

This chain links TRBV11-2 with TRBJ1-3; the D gene is possibly TRBD1 (5 bases). V lost 5 bases and J 6 bases, leaving 8 bases between the germline ends. This CDR3 is built from 12 residues. Germline CDR1 SGHAT, CDR2 FQNNGV. CDR3 sequence: CASSTQANTIYF. The CDR3, as DNA: TGTGCCAGCAGCACACAGGCAAACACCATATATTTT.

V and J are TRBV6-2 or TRBV6-3 and TRBJ1-1, with TRBD1 as a possible D gene (5 bases). The germline V gene encodes CDR1 MNHEY and CDR2 SVGEGT. The V gene lost 6 bases and the J gene lost 2 bases, with 22 bases spanning the gap. This CDR3 comprises 17 residues. The CDR3 DNA is TGTGCCAGCAGCCCCCTAGGGGACCCGGCGGGAAACACTGAAGCTTTCTTT. It codes for CASSPLGDPAGNTEAFF.

This sequence joins TRBV27 and TRBJ1-2; 7 bases line up with TRBD1. Germline assignment: CDR1 MNHEY and CDR2 SMNVEV (reference sequence). Unmatched junction bases numbered 13, after V lost 6 bases and J lost 6 bases. The CDR3 has 15 residues. For the CDR3, the DNA is TGTGCCAGCAGCCCGGCGGCAGGGGGAAGGGATGGCTACACCTTC. Its translation is CASSPAAGGRDGYTF.

The chain employs TRBV6-1 and TRBJ1-2; D is perhaps TRBD1 (6 bases). The V and J ends lost 3 bases and 9 bases respectively, with 8 bases between them. Germline CDR1 is MNHNS and CDR2 is SASEGT. The CDR3 sequence is 11 residues long. The CDR3 is CASSERGSYTF. CDR3 DNA: TGTGCCAGCAGTGAGAGGGGGAGCTACACCTTC.

This chain joins TRBV19 and TRBJ1-4; 8 bases are a match to TRBD1. CDR3 size: 13 residues. V trimming: 7 bases; J trimming: 8 bases; junction bases outside the gene matches: 6. The germline gives CDR1 LNHDA, CDR2 SQIVND (reference sequence). CDR3 nucleotides: TGTGCCAGTACCCCACAGGGGGACGAAAAACTGTTTTTT. Its translation is CASTPQGDEKLFF.